Listed below are T cell receptor beta chains from one sample, sequenced in a study of tumor-infiltrating lymphocytes in primary liver carcinoma. Each CDR3 protein is one row after TCRdb ran MiXCR on the multiplex PCR reads. The sample yields fewer than 350,000 distinct CDR3 sequences, roughly 60% seen once. The sample comprised peripheral blood. Source of these receptors: a man aged 40-49 years with primary liver carcinoma and hepatitis B virus infection. The CDR3 runs from the conserved cysteine through the conserved F or W. The order of the fields is D gene, V gene, CDR3 length, clone size, J gene, CDR3 protein, CDR3 DNA. D genes are given only for firm matches. Only part of the rows carry a size: once, few, many, or a class if the clone is expanded.

d_gene: -
v_gene: TRBV28
len: 15
abundance: -
j_gene: TRBJ1-5
CDR3aa: CASSPPGAGNQPQHF
CDR3nt: TGTGCCAGCAGTCCCCCTGGGGCGGGCAATCAGCCCCAGCATTTT

d_gene: TRBD2
v_gene: TRBV11-3
len: 16
abundance: -
j_gene: TRBJ2-2
CDR3aa: CVSSPGLAGTTGELFF
CDR3nt: TGTGTCAGCAGCCCCGGACTAGCGGGAACTACCGGGGAACTGTTTTTT

d_gene: TRBD1
v_gene: TRBV6-2/TRBV6-3
len: 13
abundance: few
j_gene: TRBJ1-1
CDR3aa: CASWNRGATEAFF
CDR3nt: TGTGCCAGCTGGAACAGGGGTGCGACTGAAGCTTTCTTT

d_gene: -
v_gene: TRBV11-2
len: 17
abundance: many
j_gene: TRBJ2-1
CDR3aa: CASSLVGWGRAYNEQFF
CDR3nt: TGTGCCAGCAGCTTAGTCGGTTGGGGAAGAGCCTACAATGAGCAGTTCTTC

d_gene: TRBD2
v_gene: TRBV6-7
len: 17
abundance: once
j_gene: TRBJ2-1
CDR3aa: CASSNGLAGRVYSEQFF
CDR3nt: TGTGCCAGCAGTAATGGACTAGCGGGGAGGGTCTACAGTGAGCAGTTCTTC

d_gene: -
v_gene: TRBV4-1
len: 14
abundance: -
j_gene: TRBJ2-5
CDR3aa: CASSQEQGQEAQYF
CDR3nt: TGCGCCAGCAGCCAAGAACAGGGCCAAGAGGCCCAGTACTTC

d_gene: TRBD2
v_gene: TRBV11-2
len: 14
abundance: once
j_gene: TRBJ2-1
CDR3aa: CASSGTSAYNEQSF
CDR3nt: TGCGCCAGCAGCGGGACTAGCGCCTACAATGAGCAGTCCTTC

d_gene: -
v_gene: TRBV12-3/TRBV12-4
len: 17
abundance: -
j_gene: TRBJ2-1
CDR3aa: CASTLYSGLSSYNEQFF
CDR3nt: TGTGCCAGCACTTTATATTCGGGATTGAGCTCCTACAATGAGCAGTTCTTC

d_gene: TRBD1
v_gene: TRBV7-8
len: 15
abundance: -
j_gene: TRBJ2-1
CDR3aa: CASSPDREVYNDQFF
CDR3nt: TGTGCCAGCAGCCCCGACAGGGAAGTATACAATGATCAGTTCTTC

d_gene: -
v_gene: TRBV6-2/TRBV6-3
len: 15
abundance: few
j_gene: TRBJ1-1
CDR3aa: CASSYGGRVDTEAFF
CDR3nt: TGTGCCAGCAGTTACGGCGGCAGGGTTGACACTGAAGCTTTCTTT

d_gene: -
v_gene: TRBV11-2
len: 17
abundance: -
j_gene: TRBJ2-7
CDR3aa: CASSFSFTKRSTYEQYF
CDR3nt: TGTGCCAGCAGCTTCTCGTTTACTAAGCGGTCTACCTACGAGCAGTACTTC

d_gene: -
v_gene: TRBV11-1
len: 12
abundance: -
j_gene: TRBJ1-2
CDR3aa: CASSLVGYGNTF
CDR3nt: -

d_gene: TRBD1
v_gene: TRBV7-2
len: 13
abundance: -
j_gene: TRBJ1-2
CDR3aa: CASSLGTGNGYTF
CDR3nt: TGTGCCAGCAGCTTAGGGACAGGGAATGGCTACACCTTC

d_gene: -
v_gene: TRBV29-1
len: 14
abundance: -
j_gene: TRBJ2-1
CDR3aa: CSVRIVGAGNEQFF
CDR3nt: TGCAGCGTTAGGATAGTGGGAGCGGGCAATGAGCAGTTCTTC

d_gene: TRBD2
v_gene: TRBV5-5
len: 19
abundance: once
j_gene: TRBJ2-1
CDR3aa: CASSLNVAGGPGVDNEQSF
CDR3nt: TGTGCCAGCAGCTTAAATGTAGCGGGAGGGCCTGGGGTAGACAATGAGCAGTCCTTC

d_gene: TRBD2
v_gene: TRBV2
len: 14
abundance: -
j_gene: TRBJ2-3
CDR3aa: CARSPSGSSDTQYF
CDR3nt: TGTGCCAGGAGCCCTAGCGGGAGTTCAGATACGCAGTATTTT

d_gene: -
v_gene: TRBV30
len: 14
abundance: few
j_gene: TRBJ2-1
CDR3aa: CACGRRGGTSEQFF
CDR3nt: TGTGCCTGCGGCCGGAGGGGGGGCACAAGTGAGCAGTTCTTC

d_gene: TRBD2
v_gene: TRBV10-3
len: 13
abundance: once
j_gene: TRBJ2-1
CDR3aa: CAIGTSGKIEQFF
CDR3nt: TGTGCCATCGGGACTAGCGGGAAAATTGAGCAGTTCTTC

d_gene: -
v_gene: TRBV28
len: 12
abundance: -
j_gene: TRBJ1-4
CDR3aa: CASNVGSEKLFF
CDR3nt: TGTGCCAGCAATGTAGGGAGTGAAAAATTGTTTTTT

d_gene: -
v_gene: TRBV29-1
len: 14
abundance: -
j_gene: TRBJ2-5
CDR3aa: CSVAKGVIEETQYF
CDR3nt: TGCAGCGTTGCAAAGGGGGTAATCGAAGAGACCCAGTACTTC

d_gene: -
v_gene: TRBV24-1
len: 14
abundance: once
j_gene: TRBJ2-6
CDR3aa: CATSRTAGANVLTF
CDR3nt: TGTGCCACCAGTAGAACAGCTGGGGCCAACGTCCTGACGTTC

d_gene: -
v_gene: TRBV28
len: 15
abundance: -
j_gene: TRBJ2-5
CDR3aa: CASRGGTANSETQYF
CDR3nt: TGTGCCAGCAGGGGAGGGACAGCTAATTCGGAGACCCAGTACTTC

d_gene: -
v_gene: TRBV6-2/TRBV6-3
len: 15
abundance: -
j_gene: TRBJ1-4
CDR3aa: CASRRQTVTNEKLFF
CDR3nt: TGTGCCAGCAGGCGTCAGACGGTTACTAATGAAAAACTGTTTTTT

d_gene: -
v_gene: TRBV11-1
len: 12
abundance: -
j_gene: TRBJ1-5
CDR3aa: CASSLSTDTQHF
CDR3nt: TGTGCCAGCAGCTTAAGTACAGATACGCAGCATTTT

d_gene: -
v_gene: TRBV6-5
len: 15
abundance: -
j_gene: TRBJ2-7
CDR3aa: CANSYSKVDGYEQYF
CDR3nt: TGTGCCAACAGTTACTCGAAGGTAGATGGCTACGAGCAGTATTTC

d_gene: -
v_gene: TRBV6-5
len: 14
abundance: -
j_gene: TRBJ2-3
CDR3aa: CPSSYTDSIDTQYF
CDR3nt: TGTCCCAGCAGTTACACAGACTCCATAGATACGCAGTATTTC

d_gene: TRBD1
v_gene: TRBV11-3
len: 14
abundance: -
j_gene: TRBJ2-2
CDR3aa: CAGEGTVNTGELFF
CDR3nt: TGTGCCGGCGAAGGGACAGTAAACACCGGGGAGCTGTTTTTT

d_gene: -
v_gene: TRBV7-3
len: 15
abundance: -
j_gene: TRBJ2-3
CDR3aa: CASSPIGTGTDTQYF
CDR3nt: TGTGCCAGCAGCCCCATCGGGACCGGCACAGATACGCAGTATTTT

d_gene: TRBD1
v_gene: TRBV6-2/TRBV6-3
len: 15
abundance: few
j_gene: TRBJ2-7
CDR3aa: CASSYSTGSFYEQYF
CDR3nt: TGTGCCAGCAGTTACTCGACAGGGTCTTTTTACGAGCAGTACTTC

d_gene: TRBD1
v_gene: TRBV6-2/TRBV6-3
len: 15
abundance: -
j_gene: TRBJ1-5
CDR3aa: CASSYTTGGIQPQRF
CDR3nt: TGTGCCAGCAGTTATACGACAGGGGGGATCCAGCCCCAGCGTTTT

d_gene: TRBD1
v_gene: TRBV6-5
len: 16
abundance: many
j_gene: TRBJ2-3
CDR3aa: CASSQGQGAGTDTQYF
CDR3nt: TGTGCCAGCAGCCAAGGACAGGGGGCAGGCACAGATACGCAGTATTTT

d_gene: -
v_gene: TRBV24-1
len: 12
abundance: -
j_gene: TRBJ2-3
CDR3aa: CATSTGGGLWYF
CDR3nt: TGTGCCACCTCCACCGGAGGGGGACTGTGGTATTTT

d_gene: -
v_gene: TRBV29-1
len: 12
abundance: -
j_gene: TRBJ2-7
CDR3aa: CSVGPSSYVQYF
CDR3nt: TGCAGCGTTGGACCGAGCTCCTACGTGCAGTACTTC

d_gene: -
v_gene: TRBV7-8
len: 14
abundance: -
j_gene: TRBJ2-7
CDR3aa: CASSLLYLRVEQYF
CDR3nt: TGTGCCAGCAGCCTATTGTATTTGCGGGTCGAGCAGTACTTC

d_gene: TRBD1
v_gene: TRBV7-9
len: 13
abundance: few
j_gene: TRBJ2-4
CDR3aa: CASSLAQGNIQYF
CDR3nt: TGTGCCAGCAGCTTAGCACAGGGGAACATTCAGTACTTC

d_gene: -
v_gene: TRBV29-1
len: 15
abundance: -
j_gene: TRBJ2-7
CDR3aa: CSLEGPRGPWREQYF
CDR3nt: TGCAGCCTTGAAGGTCCGCGGGGCCCCTGGAGGGAGCAGTACTTC

d_gene: -
v_gene: TRBV11-2
len: 15
abundance: -
j_gene: TRBJ2-2
CDR3aa: CDSSLDRGNTGELFF
CDR3nt: TGTGACAGCAGCTTAGACCGAGGAAACACCGGGGAGCTGTTTTTT

d_gene: -
v_gene: TRBV6-1
len: 14
abundance: many
j_gene: TRBJ2-5
CDR3aa: CASSEGRVEETQYF
CDR3nt: TGTGCCAGCAGTGAAGGCAGGGTAGAAGAGACCCAGTACTTC

d_gene: TRBD2
v_gene: TRBV4-3
len: 21
abundance: many
j_gene: TRBJ2-1
CDR3aa: CASSQDFRGTGTSGINNEQFF
CDR3nt: TGCGCCAGCAGCCAAGATTTTCGCGGGACAGGGACTAGCGGGATCAACAATGAGCAGTTCTTC

d_gene: -
v_gene: TRBV11-1
len: 11
abundance: -
j_gene: TRBJ2-7
CDR3aa: CTRSPGQEQYF
CDR3nt: TGTACCCGCAGCCCCGGCCAGGAGCAGTACTTC

d_gene: TRBD1
v_gene: TRBV2
len: 14
abundance: -
j_gene: TRBJ1-5
CDR3aa: CTSRRDRVNQPQHF
CDR3nt: TGTACCAGCAGAAGGGACAGGGTCAATCAGCCCCAGCATTTT

d_gene: -
v_gene: TRBV6-6
len: 11
abundance: -
j_gene: TRBJ2-7
CDR3aa: CASRQGGEQYF
CDR3nt: TGTGCCAGCAGGCAGGGAGGCGAGCAGTACTTC

d_gene: -
v_gene: TRBV29-1
len: 12
abundance: -
j_gene: TRBJ1-1
CDR3aa: CSVSQGRAEIFF
CDR3nt: TGCAGCGTCTCTCAGGGCAGGGCTGAAATTTTCTTT

d_gene: TRBD2
v_gene: TRBV6-6
len: 20
abundance: -
j_gene: TRBJ2-5
CDR3aa: CASSLSGTSRMGGSQETQYF
CDR3nt: TGTGCCAGCAGTTTGTCCGGGACTAGCAGGATGGGGGGGTCCCAAGAGACCCAGTACTTC

d_gene: -
v_gene: TRBV11-2
len: 17
abundance: -
j_gene: TRBJ2-2
CDR3aa: CASNNKNGTTNTGELFF
CDR3nt: TGTGCCAGCAACAATAAAAACGGGACAACGAACACCGGGGAGCTGTTTTTT

d_gene: TRBD2
v_gene: TRBV5-1
len: 14
abundance: few
j_gene: TRBJ2-5
CDR3aa: CASSRGLAGETQYF
CDR3nt: TGTGCCAGCAGCCGCGGGCTAGCGGGAGAGACCCAGTACTTC

d_gene: TRBD1
v_gene: TRBV14
len: 16
abundance: -
j_gene: TRBJ1-1
CDR3aa: CASSSRQGVRNTEAFF
CDR3nt: TGTGCCAGCAGCAGTCGACAGGGCGTAAGGAACACTGAAGCCTTCTTT

d_gene: -
v_gene: TRBV6-6
len: 15
abundance: many
j_gene: TRBJ1-6
CDR3aa: CASSYPDWGDSPLHF
CDR3nt: TGTGCCAGCAGTTACCCCGACTGGGGTGATTCACCCCTCCACTTT